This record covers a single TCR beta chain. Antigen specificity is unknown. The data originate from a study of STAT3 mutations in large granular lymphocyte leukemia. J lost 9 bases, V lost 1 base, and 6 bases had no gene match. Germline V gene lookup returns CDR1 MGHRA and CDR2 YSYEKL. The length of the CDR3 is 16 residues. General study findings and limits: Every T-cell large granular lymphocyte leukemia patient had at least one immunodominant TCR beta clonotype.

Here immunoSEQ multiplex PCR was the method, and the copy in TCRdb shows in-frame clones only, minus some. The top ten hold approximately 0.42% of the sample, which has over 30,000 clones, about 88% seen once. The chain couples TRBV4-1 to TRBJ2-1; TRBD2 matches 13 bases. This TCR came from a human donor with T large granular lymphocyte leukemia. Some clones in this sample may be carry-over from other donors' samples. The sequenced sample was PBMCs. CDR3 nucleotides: TGCGCCAGCAGCCAAGGACTAGCGGGGGGATACGGTGAGCAGTTCTTC. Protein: CASSQGLAGGYGEQFF.